These 31 T cell receptor beta chains came from one sample sequenced in a study of T cells in Graves' hyperthyroidism and ophthalmopathy. Amplified TCR beta CDR3 regions came from RNA transcripts. With the HTBI primer set, the TCR CDR3 went through a first round of RT-PCR. TCRdb reanalysed the multiplex PCR reads using MiXCR and keeps one entry per CDR3 protein. The sample carries roughly 740,000 distinct CDR3 sequences, less than 20% recorded once. The specimen sequenced was blood. Source of these receptors: a man between 18 and 29 years old with Graves' hyperthyroidism.

This clonotype was seen more than once but under ten times. This sequence joins TRBV5-1 and TRBJ1-1; D not certain. The CDR3 spans 15 residues. Germline lookup yields CDR1 SGHRS and CDR2 YFSETQ. The V and J ends lost 3 bases and 0 bases respectively, with 12 bases between them. The CDR3 region has the DNA TGCGCCAGCAGCTCGAAGACGGCTTTGAACACTGAAGCTTTCTTT. Translating gives CASSSKTALNTEAFF.

The chain is built from TRBV6-2 or TRBV6-3 and TRBJ2-5; 10 bases agree with TRBD2. Germline CDR1 is MNHEY and CDR2 is SVGEGT. There are 16 residues in the CDR3. Trimming cost V 2 bases and J 2 bases; bases outside gene matches: 5. In DNA form, the CDR3 reads TGTGCCAGCAGTTACCCTACTAGCGGGGCTCAAGAGACCCAGTACTTC. Protein: CASSYPTSGAQETQYF.

This chain uses TRBV27 with TRBJ2-7; D remains ambiguous. Trimming took off 2 bases at V and 1 base at J, with 9 bases between the two ends. The CDR3 consists of 14 residues. Germline values: CDR1 MNHEY, CDR2 SMNVEV (reference sequence). The CDR3, as DNA: TGTGCCAGCAGTTTAACCCTGGGTTCCTACGAGCAGTACTTC. This codes for CASSLTLGSYEQYF.

On this clonotype itself: A clone one base away is much larger, so this may be a read error. This rearrangement joins TRBV28 to TRBJ2-7; 7 bases agree with TRBD1. The germline gives CDR1 MDHEN, CDR2 SYDVKM. This CDR3 has 10 residues. J was trimmed by 12 bases and V by 4 bases; bases with no gene match: 3. The DNA of the CDR3 is TGTGCCAGCAGTTCGGGACAGCGGTACTTC. Protein sequence: CASSSGQRYF.

The V call is TRBV5-1, the J call TRBJ1-4; weak D call: TRBD1 (5 bases). Germline-derived CDR1 and CDR2 are SGHRS and YFSETQ. This CDR3 region has 14 residues. Trimming cost V 0 bases and J 5 bases, with 8 bases left between them. CDR3 bases: TGCGCCAGCAGCTTGGAGTCAGGGAATGAAAAACTGTTTTTT. Encoded protein: CASSLESGNEKLFF.

A note on this clonotype: A much larger clone lies one base from this, so it may be a read error. The chain employs TRBV7-2 and TRBJ2-1; TRBD2 is a possible D gene (5 bases). The CDR3 totals 14 residues. Germline CDR1 reads SGHTA; CDR2 reads FQGNSA. V lost 5 bases and J lost 7, with 15 bases in between. CDR3 sequence (DNA): TGTGCCAGCAGCCCACAGAGGGATTCTAATGAGCAGTTCTTC. Translation gives CASSPQRDSNEQFF.

The chain recombines TRBV11-1 with TRBJ2-5, with 7 bases aligning to TRBD2. The CDR3 runs to 18 residues. J was trimmed by 0 bases and V by 4 bases; bases with no gene match: 14. The germline CDR1 and CDR2 sequences are SGHAT and FQDESV (reference sequence). CDR3 DNA: TGTGCCAGCAGCTCCCCCCCGTGGGGGGGGTCGTACCAAGAGACCCAGTACTTC. It translates to CASSSPPWGGSYQETQYF.

This clonotype was recorded a few times. The rearrangement uses TRBV20-1 and TRBJ2-3, with TRBD2 matching over 9 bases. CDR3 length equals 19 residues. V shed 0 bases, J shed 2 bases, and the junction held 15 bases outside the gene matches. Germline CDR1 and CDR2: DFQATT and SNEGSKA (reference sequence). The CDR3 sequence is CSARDAGGLSGRNTDTQYF. CDR3 sequence (DNA): TGCAGTGCTAGAGACGCCGGGGGCCTTAGCGGGAGAAACACAGATACGCAGTATTTT.

This clonotype was seen ten or more times. The chain uses TRBV12-5 and TRBJ2-7; D gene uncertain. CDR1 and CDR2 from the germline V gene are LGHNT and FRNRAP. Trimming stripped 4 bases from V and 3 bases from J, with 4 bases between. This CDR3 contains 11 residues. Here the CDR3 DNA reads TGTGCTAGTGGTTCGGACTACGAGCAGTACTTC. Translation: CASGSDYEQYF.

Ten or more counts support this clonotype. This chain links TRBV30 with TRBJ1-5; unclear D gene. The V end was cut by 2 bases, the J end by 5 bases, with 10 bases between. CDR1 is GTSNPN, CDR2 SVGIG, per germline (reference sequence). This CDR3 spans 13 amino acids. CDR3 in amino acids: CAWSRTADQPQHF. Here the CDR3 DNA reads TGTGCCTGGAGTAGGACGGCCGATCAGCCCCAGCATTTT.

The rearrangement links TRBV19 to TRBJ1-2, with TRBD1 matching over 7 bases. J gave up 11 bases and V 5 bases, and 23 bases lay outside the gene matches. The CDR3 has 17 residues. In germline, CDR1 is LNHDA, CDR2 SQIVND (reference sequence). Written as DNA, the CDR3 is TGTGCCAGTAGTTTTAGGGGGACAGCGCCTCTAAAGAGGGAGTACACCTTC. Amino acids: CASSFRGTAPLKREYTF.

This clonotype was seen repeatedly, ten times or more. The chain couples TRBV2 to TRBJ1-4; D uncertain. CDR3 length equals 15 residues. From germline, CDR1 is SNHLY and CDR2 FYNNEI. Trimming cost V 6 bases and J 3 bases, with 14 bases left between them. The CDR3: CASRIPDGPNEKLFF. The CDR3, as DNA: TGTGCCAGCAGAATACCCGACGGACCTAATGAAAAACTGTTTTTT.

This clonotype was seen once. The junction shows a germline mismatch at one end, possibly a read error. The chain combines TRBV19 with TRBJ1-2; no definite D call. Germline-derived CDR1 and CDR2 are LNHDA and SQIVND (reference sequence). The CDR3 is made up of 13 amino acids. The CDR3 spells CASRATHIYGYAF. Written as DNA, the CDR3 is TGTGCCAGTAGGGCGACCCACATCTATGGCTACGCCTTC.

V is TRBV20-1 and J is TRBJ2-7; D uncertain. The CDR3 has 11 amino acids. Germline values: CDR1 DFQATT, CDR2 SNEGSKA (reference sequence). The V gene lost 5 bases and the J gene lost 6 bases, with 11 bases spanning the gap. Here the CDR3 reads CSASPRPEQYF. The DNA for the CDR3 is TGCAGTGCTTCCCCTCGGCCCGAGCAGTACTTC.

This chain links TRBV10-3 with TRBJ2-2, with 11 bases aligning to TRBD2. CDR3 size: 15 residues. Germline V gene sequence: CDR1 ENHRY, CDR2 SYGVKD. V lost 6 bases, J lost 7 bases, and 7 bases stayed unmatched. The CDR3 loop reads CAISKLAGEGGELFF. For the CDR3, the DNA is TGTGCCATCAGCAAACTAGCGGGAGAAGGCGGGGAGCTGTTTTTT.

V usage is TRBV27 and J usage is TRBJ2-5; 9 bases match TRBD2. The V gene's germline CDR1 is MNHEY and CDR2 SMNVEV (reference sequence). With 5 bases clipped from V and 0 bases from J, the junction kept 4 bases outside the gene matches. The CDR3 length is 15 residues. The CDR3: CASSLAGKYQETQYF. CDR3 DNA sequence: TGTGCCAGCAGTCTAGCGGGAAAGTACCAAGAGACCCAGTACTTC.

This clonotype has at least ten counts. The chain links TRBV28 to TRBJ2-5, with TRBD2 identical over 7 bases. There are 17 residues in the CDR3. After removal of 5 bases from V and 5 bases from J, the junction contained 17 bases not matched to a gene. The germline V gene encodes CDR1 MDHEN and CDR2 SYDVKM. In DNA, the CDR3 is TGTGCCAGCAGTCATACTTTAACTAGCGTCCGGGGGGAGACCCAGTACTTC. Its translation: CASSHTLTSVRGETQYF.

There are many counts of this clonotype. V is TRBV20-1 and J is TRBJ2-7; 11 bases are shared with TRBD2. Losses at the gene ends were 5 bases for V and 4 bases for J; bases not matched to a gene: 7. Per the germline V gene, CDR1 is DFQATT and CDR2 is SNEGSKA (reference sequence). This CDR3 has 14 residues. CDR3 loop: CSAAGTSGDYEQYF. CDR3 coding DNA: TGCAGTGCTGCCGGGACTAGCGGCGATTACGAGCAGTACTTC.

This clonotype was observed a few times. V gene TRBV10-3 combines with J gene TRBJ1-5; 8 nucleotides align to TRBD1. J was trimmed by 3 bases and V by 10 bases; bases with no gene match: 5. There are 13 residues in the CDR3. CDR1 ENHRY and CDR2 SYGVKD come from the germline V gene. The CDR3 loop is CASRTGINQPQHF. CDR3 DNA: TGTGCCAGCCGGACAGGGATCAATCAGCCCCAGCATTTT.

This clonotype was counted a few times. Here the CDR3 reads CASSLGTVVTEAFF. In nucleotides, the CDR3 is TGTGCCAGCAGCCTAGGGACAGTTGTCACTGAAGCTTTCTTT. This chain joins TRBV7-9 and TRBJ1-1; 7 bases fit TRBD1. The CDR3 is 14 amino acids. The germline CDR1 and CDR2 sequences are SEHNR and FQNEAQ (reference sequence). The V and J ends lost 5 bases and 4 bases, in that order; junction bases with no gene match: 7.

This clonotype was counted ten times or more. This chain links TRBV4-3 with TRBJ1-1; D may be TRBD1 (5 bases). CDR1 and CDR2 (germline): LGHNA, YSLEER. The length of the CDR3 is 15 residues. Trimming took 0 bases from V and 3 from J, leaving 11 bases between them. CDR3 in amino acids: CASSQDRRGDTEAFF. For the CDR3, the DNA is TGCGCCAGCAGCCAAGATCGGAGGGGAGACACTGAAGCTTTCTTT.

This clonotype was counted a few times. V usage is TRBV19 and J usage is TRBJ1-5, with 7 nucleotides matching TRBD1. The CDR3 has 13 amino acids. The V gene end was trimmed by 4 bases and the J gene end by 5 bases; junction bases not matched to a gene: 2. Germline loops: CDR1 LNHDA, CDR2 SQIVND (reference sequence). The CDR3, as DNA: TGTGCCAGTAGTAGGGACAGCTATCAGCCCCAGCATTTT. Protein sequence: CASSRDSYQPQHF.

V is TRBV6-2 or TRBV6-3 and J is TRBJ2-3; D may match TRBD1 or TRBD2 (5 bases each). V gave up 7 bases and J gave up 0 bases, with 17 bases separating them. Germline V gives CDR1 MNHEY, CDR2 SVGEGT. CDR3 size: 16 residues. For the CDR3, the DNA is TGTGCCAGCACCTACGAGGGACGGGCTAGCACAGATACGCAGTATTTT. Its translation: CASTYEGRASTDTQYF.

This clonotype was observed at least ten times. The rearrangement links TRBV12-3 or TRBV12-4 to TRBJ1-4; 7 positions agree with TRBD1. Germline trimming cut 5 bases from V and 7 bases from J; bases unmatched to any gene: 7. The CDR3 is made up of 14 amino acids. The chain's CDR3 is CASSGTATSEKLFF. Here the CDR3 DNA reads TGTGCCAGCAGTGGGACAGCTACCAGTGAAAAACTGTTTTTT.

This chain connects TRBV7-9 to TRBJ2-5; the D is unclear. Germline V CDR1 and CDR2: SEHNR, FQNEAQ (reference sequence). The CDR3 extends over 13 amino acids. V was shortened by 4 bases and J by 5 bases, with 11 bases between the two germline ends. In nucleotides, the CDR3 is TGTGCCAGCAGCTCCGTGGCTTGGGAGACCCAGTACTTC. It yields the protein CASSSVAWETQYF.

J is TRBJ2-2 and V is TRBV28; D remains unclear. The CDR3 is 11 residues long. V gave up 8 bases and J gave up 9 bases, with 10 bases separating them. Germline CDR1 and CDR2: MDHEN and SYDVKM. The CDR3 reads CASGSVRELFF. The CDR3 nucleotides read TGTGCCAGCGGCTCTGTCAGGGAGCTGTTTTTT. The full variable domain, its missing parts supplied by reference TRBV28 and TRBJ2-2, is DVKVTQSSRYLVKRTGEKVFLECVQDMDHENMFWYRQDPGLGLRLIYFSYDVKMKEKGDIPEGYSVSREKKERFSLILESASTNQTSMYLCASGSVRELFFGEGSRLTVL.

This clonotype was observed many times. The chain uses TRBV2 and TRBJ2-5, with unresolved D. There are 13 residues in the CDR3. Trimming removed 3 bases from V and 1 base from J, with 6 bases in between. CDR1 is SNHLY and CDR2 is FYNNEI in the germline V gene. The CDR3 protein is CASSERRQETQYF. The CDR3 DNA reads TGTGCCAGCAGTGAGCGGCGCCAAGAGACCCAGTACTTC.

In this sample, this clonotype turned up many times. The chain uses TRBV6-1 and TRBJ1-1; TRBD1 might be the D (6 bases). The germline V and J ends were trimmed by 5 bases and 4 bases, with 17 bases remaining between them. The CDR3 contains 15 residues. The germline V gene has CDR1 MNHNS and CDR2 SASEGT. CDR3 loop: CASSQGTYGFTEAFF. The CDR3 bases are TGTGCCAGCAGTCAGGGGACGTATGGGTTCACTGAAGCTTTCTTT.

The chain recombines TRBV12-3 or TRBV12-4 with TRBJ1-3; unclear D gene. V was pared by 7 bases and J by 4 bases, with 17 bases between. This CDR3 comprises 15 residues. For the CDR3, the DNA is TGTGCCAGCAACCCGGAAAGGGTAGGAGGAAACACCATATATTTT. Amino acids: CASNPERVGGNTIYF.

The chain links TRBV3-1 to TRBJ2-5; 12 bases fit TRBD1. V lost 3 bases to trimming and J lost 5 bases; unmatched junction nucleotides: 7. Germline loops: CDR1 LGHDT, CDR2 YNNKEL (reference sequence). The CDR3 runs to 16 residues. The CDR3 DNA sequence: TGTGCCAGCAGCCACCGGGGACAGGGGGCATGGGAGACCCAGTACTTC. Amino acids: CASSHRGQGAWETQYF.

The V and J genes are TRBV3-1 and TRBJ2-2; either TRBD1 or TRBD2 may supply D (6 bases each). This CDR3 is 15 amino acids long. Germline-derived CDR1 and CDR2 are LGHDT and YNNKEL (reference sequence). The ends were cut back, 8 bases at V and 3 bases at J, with 16 bases in the middle. The CDR3 nucleotides are TGTGCCAGCGGAGCCCCTGGGGGGCACACCGGGGAGCTGTTTTTT. Its protein product is CASGAPGGHTGELFF.